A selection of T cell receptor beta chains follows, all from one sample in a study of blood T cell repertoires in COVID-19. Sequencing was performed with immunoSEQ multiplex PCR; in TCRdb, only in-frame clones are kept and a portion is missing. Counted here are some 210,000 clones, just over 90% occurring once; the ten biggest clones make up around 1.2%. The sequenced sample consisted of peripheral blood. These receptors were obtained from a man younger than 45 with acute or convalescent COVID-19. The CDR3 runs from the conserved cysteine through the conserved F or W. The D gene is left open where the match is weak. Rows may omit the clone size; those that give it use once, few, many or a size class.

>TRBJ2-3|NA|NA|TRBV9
CASSVTGDTQYF
TGTGCCAGCAGCGTAACAGGGGATACGCAGTATTTT
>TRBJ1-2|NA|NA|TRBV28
CASSLLNYGYTF
TGTGCCAGCAGTTTACTCAACTATGGCTACACCTTC
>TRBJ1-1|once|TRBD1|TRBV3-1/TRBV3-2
CASSQDRVNTEAFF
TGTGCCAGCAGCCAGGACAGGGTGAACACTGAAGCTTTCTTT
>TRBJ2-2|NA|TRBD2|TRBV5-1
CASSSTIAGGLAALNTGELFF
TGCGCCAGCAGCTCCACTATAGCTGGAGGACTAGCGGCCTTGAACACCGGGGAGCTGTTTTTT
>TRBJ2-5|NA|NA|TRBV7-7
CASSLGAGKLVTQYF
TGTGCTAGCAGCCTCGGCGCAGGGAAATTGGTGACCCAGTACTTC
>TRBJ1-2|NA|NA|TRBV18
CASSPSQGGGYGYTF
TGTGCCAGCTCACCGTCCCAGGGAGGCGGCTATGGCTACACCTTC
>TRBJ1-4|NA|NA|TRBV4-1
CASSQVTTRSVEKLFF
TGCGCCAGCAGCCAAGTTACTACACGGTCTGTCGAAAAACTGTTTTTT
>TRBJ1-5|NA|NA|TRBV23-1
CASSPFSKPQHF
TGCGCCAGCAGTCCTTTTAGTAAGCCCCAGCATTTT
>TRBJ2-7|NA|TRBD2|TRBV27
CASSLTRRLAGGSYEQYF
TGTGCCAGCAGTCTCACCCGCAGACTAGCGGGAGGTTCGTACGAGCAGTACTTC
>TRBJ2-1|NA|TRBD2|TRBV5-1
CASSLAPSSGGAYNEQFF
TGCGCCAGCAGCTTGGCCCCTAGTAGCGGGGGGGCCTATAATGAGCAGTTCTTC
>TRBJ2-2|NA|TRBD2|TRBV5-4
CASSPAPLAGVGELFF
TGTGCCAGCAGCCCCGCCCCACTAGCGGGAGTCGGGGAGCTGTTTTTT
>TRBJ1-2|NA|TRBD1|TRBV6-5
CASSVGQGNPYGYTF
TGTGCCAGCAGCGTTGGACAGGGGAATCCCTATGGCTACACCTTC
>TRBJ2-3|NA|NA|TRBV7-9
CASSLAVGLSTDTQYF
TGTGCCAGCAGCTTAGCGGTGGGGCTTAGCACAGATACGCAGTATTTT
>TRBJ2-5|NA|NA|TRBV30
CAWSGGSQETQYF
TGTGCCTGGAGTGGCGGCAGTCAAGAGACCCAGTACTTC
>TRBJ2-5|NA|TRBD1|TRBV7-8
CASSTSRDRGRSTQYF
TGTGCCAGCAGCACCAGCCGGGACAGGGGGCGGTCGACCCAGTACTTC
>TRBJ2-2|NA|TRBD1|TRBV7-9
CASGDRASAPNTGELFF
TGTGCCAGCGGGGACAGGGCTTCCGCTCCTAACACCGGGGAGCTGTTTTTT
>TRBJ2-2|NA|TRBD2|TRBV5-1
CASSSSTSWNTGELFF
TGCGCCAGCAGCTCCTCGACTAGCTGGAACACCGGGGAGCTGTTTTTT
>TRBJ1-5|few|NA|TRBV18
CASSPETVYSNQPQHF
TGTGCCAGCTCACCTGAAACAGTTTATAGCAATCAGCCCCAGCATTTT
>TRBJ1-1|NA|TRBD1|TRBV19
CASRRDRGTPGAFF
TGTGCCAGTAGGCGGGACAGGGGGACCCCAGGGGCTTTCTTT